The clone carrying this T cell receptor (beta chain) was counted a few times. The V end was cut by 6 bases, the J end by 3 bases, with 18 bases between. CDR3 length equals 15 residues. Per the germline V gene, CDR1 is DFQATT and CDR2 is SNEGSKA (reference sequence). Amplified TCR beta CDR3 regions derived from RNA transcripts. The HTBI primer set drove a first-round RT-PCR of the TCR CDR3. TCRdb used MiXCR to reprocess the multiplex PCR reads, holding one entry per CDR3 protein. The table shows hundreds of thousands of distinct CDR3 sequences, with around 15% occurring only once. This specimen belongs to a study of T cells in Graves' hyperthyroidism and ophthalmopathy.

The sequencing input was blood. This chain uses TRBV20-1 with TRBJ1-5; D may be TRBD1 (6 bases). The clonotype comes from a woman between 18 and 30 years old with Graves' hyperthyroidism. The CDR3 coding sequence is TGCAGTGCCCATCAGGACAGTCCCCTCAATCAGCCCCAGCATTTT. Its translation is CSAHQDSPLNQPQHF.